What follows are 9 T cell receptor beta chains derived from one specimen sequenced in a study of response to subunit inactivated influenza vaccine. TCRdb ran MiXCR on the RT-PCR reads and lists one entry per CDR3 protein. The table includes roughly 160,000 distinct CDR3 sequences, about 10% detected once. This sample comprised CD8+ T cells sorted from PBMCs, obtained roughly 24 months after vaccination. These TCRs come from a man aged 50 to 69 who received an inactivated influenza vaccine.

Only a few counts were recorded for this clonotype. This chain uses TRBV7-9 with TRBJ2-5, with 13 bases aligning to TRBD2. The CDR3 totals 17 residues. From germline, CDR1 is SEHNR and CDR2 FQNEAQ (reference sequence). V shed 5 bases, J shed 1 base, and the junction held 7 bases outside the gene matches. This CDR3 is CASSPRTSGSFQETQYF. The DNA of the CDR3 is TGTGCCAGCAGCCCCAGGACTAGCGGGAGTTTCCAAGAGACCCAGTACTTC.

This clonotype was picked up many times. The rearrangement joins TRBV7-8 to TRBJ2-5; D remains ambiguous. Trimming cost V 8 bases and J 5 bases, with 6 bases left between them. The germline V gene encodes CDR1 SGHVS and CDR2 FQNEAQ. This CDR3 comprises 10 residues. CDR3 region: CASLMETQYF. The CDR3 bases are TGTGCCAGCCTCATGGAGACCCAGTACTTC.

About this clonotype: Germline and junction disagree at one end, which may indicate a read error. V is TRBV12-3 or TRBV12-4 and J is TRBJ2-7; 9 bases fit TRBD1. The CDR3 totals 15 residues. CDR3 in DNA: TGTGCCAACAGTATTTTGGGGACAGGGAACTACGAGCAGTACTTC. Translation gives CANSILGTGNYEQYF.

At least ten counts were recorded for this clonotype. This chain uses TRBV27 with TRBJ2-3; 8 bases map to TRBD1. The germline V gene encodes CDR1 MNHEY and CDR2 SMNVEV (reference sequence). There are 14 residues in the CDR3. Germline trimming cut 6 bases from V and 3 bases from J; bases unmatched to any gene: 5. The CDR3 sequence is CASSSGGLTDTQYF. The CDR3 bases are TGTGCCAGCAGCTCAGGGGGCCTAACAGATACGCAGTATTTT.

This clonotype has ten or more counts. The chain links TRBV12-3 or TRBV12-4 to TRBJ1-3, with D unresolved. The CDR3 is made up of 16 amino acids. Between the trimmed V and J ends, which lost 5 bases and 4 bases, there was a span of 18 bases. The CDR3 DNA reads TGTGCCAGCAGTCCCAGTCAAGCGGGCCGGGGAAACACCATATATTTT. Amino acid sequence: CASSPSQAGRGNTIYF.

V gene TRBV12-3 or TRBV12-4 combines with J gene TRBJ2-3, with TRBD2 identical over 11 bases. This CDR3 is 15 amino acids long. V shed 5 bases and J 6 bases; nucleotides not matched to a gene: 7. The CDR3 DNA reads TGTGCCAGCAGTCCACTGGGACTAGCGGCGGATACGCAGTATTTT. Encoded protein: CASSPLGLAADTQYF.

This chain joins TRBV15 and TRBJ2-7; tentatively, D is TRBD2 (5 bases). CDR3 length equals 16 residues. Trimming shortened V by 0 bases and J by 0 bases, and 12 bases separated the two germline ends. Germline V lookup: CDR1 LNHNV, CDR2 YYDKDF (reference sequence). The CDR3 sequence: CATSRDWSGSSYEQYF. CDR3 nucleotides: TGTGCCACCAGCAGAGATTGGAGCGGTAGCTCCTACGAGCAGTACTTC.

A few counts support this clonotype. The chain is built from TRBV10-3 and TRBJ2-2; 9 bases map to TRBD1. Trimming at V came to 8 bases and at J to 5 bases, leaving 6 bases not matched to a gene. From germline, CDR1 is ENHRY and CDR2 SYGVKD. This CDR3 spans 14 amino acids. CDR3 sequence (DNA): TGTGCCATCCGGGACAGGGTTGGGACCGGGGAGCTGTTTTTT. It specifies CAIRDRVGTGELFF.

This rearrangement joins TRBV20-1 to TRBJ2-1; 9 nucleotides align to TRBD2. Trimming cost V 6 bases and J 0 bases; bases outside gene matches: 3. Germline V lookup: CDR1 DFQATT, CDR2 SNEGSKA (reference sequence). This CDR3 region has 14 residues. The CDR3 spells CSARTSDSYNEQFF. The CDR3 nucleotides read TGCAGTGCCAGGACTAGCGACTCCTACAATGAGCAGTTCTTC.